These T cell receptor beta chains were read from a single sample in a study of blood T cell repertoires in COVID-19. The assay was immunoSEQ multiplex PCR, and TCRdb's table has in-frame clones only and misses some. The table records more than 200,000 clones, 84% of them present only once. The sequenced sample consisted of peripheral blood. The source of these receptors is a middle-aged man with active or convalescent COVID-19. Each CDR3 is given with its conserved first and last residue. A D gene is named only where the DNA matches it firmly. Not every row has a clone size; where given, it reads once, few, many or a size class.

v_call,j_call,clone_size,d_call,cdr3_aa,cdr3_nt
TRBV18,TRBJ2-3,.,TRBD2,CASSPPSGNTDTQYF,TGTGCCAGCTCACCTCCTAGCGGGAACACAGATACGCAGTATTTT
TRBV13,TRBJ2-7,few,TRBD2,CASSPRSHGTRYYEQYF,TGTGCCAGCAGCCCGAGATCCCACGGGACTAGATATTACGAGCAGTACTTC
TRBV27,TRBJ2-7,.,TRBD1,CASSTTGGSYEQYF,TGTGCCAGCAGTACGACAGGGGGCTCCTACGAGCAGTACTTC
TRBV7-6,TRBJ1-1,.,.,CASSLSESQTEAFF,TGTGCCAGCAGCTTAAGTGAATCACAGACTGAAGCTTTCTTT
TRBV5-1,TRBJ2-1,.,TRBD2,CASSLNRRGGDEQFF,TGCGCCAGCAGCTTGAATCGCCGGGGGGGAGATGAGCAGTTCTTC
TRBV7-2,TRBJ2-7,.,TRBD2,CASSLRAGGPSSSYEQYF,TGTGCCAGCAGCTTAAGGGCGGGGGGGCCGAGCTCCTCCTACGAGCAGTACTTC
TRBV28,TRBJ2-7,once,TRBD1,CASRTGSYEQYF,TGTGCCAGCCGGACAGGCTCCTACGAGCAGTACTTC
TRBV7-9,TRBJ2-5,.,TRBD1,CASSRPGQGAGTQYF,TGTGCCAGCAGCCGCCCGGGACAGGGGGCCGGGACCCAGTACTTC
TRBV29-1,TRBJ1-4,few,TRBD1,CSVAGTGGEKLFF,TGCAGCGTAGCCGGGACAGGGGGCGAAAAACTGTTTTTT
TRBV7-8,TRBJ2-1,.,TRBD2,CASSLGGLEEQFF,TGTGCCAGCAGCTTAGGAGGACTAGAGGAGCAGTTCTTC
TRBV7-9,TRBJ1-3,.,.,CASSLAPTVGNTIYF,TGTGCCAGCAGCTTAGCGCCGACTGTAGGAAACACCATATATTTT
TRBV4-2,TRBJ2-7,.,.,CASSQGRHGLSSYEQYF,TGTGCCAGCAGCCAAGGTCGGCACGGACTGAGCTCCTACGAGCAGTACTTC
TRBV24-1,TRBJ1-1,.,TRBD1,CATTDRGSRGTEAFF,TGTGCCACCACGGACAGGGGGTCGCGCGGCACTGAAGCTTTCTTT
TRBV14,TRBJ2-5,.,TRBD2,CASSLGLAVAAQYF,TGTGCCAGCAGCCTAGGACTAGCGGTGGCGGCCCAGTACTTC
TRBV24-1,TRBJ2-3,.,TRBD2,CATSDRGGRGGINTQYF,TGTGCCACCAGTGATCGCGGAGGGCGGGGGGGCATAAATACGCAGTATTTT
TRBV19,TRBJ1-2,.,.,CASTLRGDGYTF,TGTGCCAGTACCCTCCGGGGGGATGGCTACACCTTC
TRBV3-1/TRBV3-2,TRBJ1-1,.,TRBD1,CASSQASGTGNTEAFF,TGTGCCAGCAGCCAAGCTTCCGGGACAGGGAACACTGAAGCTTTCTTT
TRBV5-1,TRBJ2-7,few,TRBD1,CASSSGTGAYEQYF,TGCGCCAGCAGCTCCGGGACAGGGGCCTACGAGCAGTACTTC
TRBV5-4,TRBJ2-7,once,.,CASSVGRGRSEEQYF,TGTGCCAGCAGTGTCGGGAGGGGGCGGTCGGAAGAGCAGTACTTC
TRBV14,TRBJ1-4,.,.,CASSLRPGEKLFF,TGTGCCAGCAGCCTTCGACCGGGGGAAAAACTGTTTTTT
TRBV4-1,TRBJ2-5,once,TRBD2,CASSLSPLAGAGETQYF,TGCGCCAGCAGCCTAAGCCCGCTAGCGGGGGCGGGGGAGACCCAGTACTTC
TRBV2,TRBJ2-1,once,.,CASKQSSYNEQFF,TGTGCCAGCAAACAGAGCTCCTACAATGAGCAGTTCTTC
TRBV28,TRBJ1-6,.,TRBD1,CASIRSGGNSPLHF,TGTGCCAGCATCCGTTCAGGGGGCAATTCACCCCTCCACTTT
TRBV11-2,TRBJ2-3,.,.,CASTVIQSSGTDTQYF,TGTGCCAGCACCGTTATACAGTCCTCTGGCACAGATACGCAGTATTTT
TRBV5-1,TRBJ2-5,few,.,CASSLDIIETQYF,TGCGCCAGCAGCCTCGACATAATAGAGACCCAGTACTTC
TRBV11-3,TRBJ2-3,.,TRBD1,CASSSGQGTDTQYF,TGTGCCAGCAGCTCGGGACAGGGCACAGATACGCAGTATTTT
TRBV5-6,TRBJ1-1,.,TRBD1,CASSLEDRVNTEAFF,TGTGCCAGCAGCTTGGAAGACAGGGTGAACACTGAAGCTTTCTTT
TRBV9,TRBJ2-3,.,TRBD2,CASSRAGEADTQYF,TGTGCCAGCAGCCGGGCGGGGGAGGCAGATACGCAGTATTTT
TRBV5-1,TRBJ2-1,.,TRBD1,CASSVADRDDEQFF,TGCGCCAGCAGCGTGGCTGACAGGGACGATGAGCAGTTCTTC
TRBV29-1,TRBJ1-5,.,TRBD1,CSVMTGSNQPQHF,TGCAGCGTTATGACAGGGAGCAATCAGCCCCAGCATTTT
TRBV9,TRBJ1-2,few,.,CASGFTRGGYTF,TGTGCCAGCGGCTTCACCCGGGGGGGCTACACCTTC
TRBV6-5,TRBJ1-1,.,.,CASSPIGRMNTEAFF,TGTGCCAGCAGTCCGATAGGGAGGATGAACACTGAAGCTTTCTTT
TRBV5-1,TRBJ1-1,.,TRBD1,CASSLSGQGNTEAFF,TGCGCCAGCAGCCTCTCCGGACAGGGGAACACTGAAGCTTTCTTT
TRBV7-7,TRBJ1-1,.,.,CASSSDTNTEAFF,TGTGCCAGCAGTTCGGACACGAACACTGAAGCTTTCTTT
TRBV25-1,TRBJ1-2,many,.,CASSDWTEYGYTF,TGTGCCAGCAGTGACTGGACAGAATATGGCTACACCTTC
TRBV11-2,TRBJ1-2,.,.,CASSSRGGYTF,TGTGCCAGCAGCTCCAGGGGTGGCTACACCTTC
TRBV19,TRBJ1-1,.,TRBD1,CASSTGQGGTEAFF,TGTGCCAGTAGTACCGGACAGGGGGGGACTGAAGCTTTCTTT
TRBV6-5,TRBJ1-1,once,.,CASSRGFGNTEAFF,TGTGCCAGCAGTAGGGGGTTCGGGAACACTGAAGCTTTCTTT
TRBV7-9,TRBJ1-2,once,.,CASSLLDKNYGYTF,TGTGCCAGCAGCCTCTTAGACAAAAACTATGGCTACACCTTC
TRBV6-5,TRBJ2-7,once,TRBD2,CATRAGGTHEQYF,TGTGCCACCAGAGCGGGGGGCACTCACGAGCAGTACTTC
TRBV4-1,TRBJ2-1,.,TRBD1,CASSTGQGLRVGEQFF,TGCGCCAGCAGCACAGGACAGGGCCTTCGGGTAGGTGAGCAGTTCTTC
TRBV6-5,TRBJ1-4,few,.,CASSPRGNNEKLFF,TGTGCCAGCAGCCCGCGGGGCAATAATGAAAAACTGTTTTTT
TRBV29-1,TRBJ1-1,.,.,CSINGNTEAFF,TGCAGCATAAACGGGAACACTGAAGCTTTCTTT
TRBV3-1/TRBV3-2,TRBJ1-4,.,.,CASSDPGGYEKLFF,TGTGCCAGCAGCGACCCGGGTGGTTATGAAAAACTGTTTTTT
TRBV7-3,TRBJ1-1,.,.,CASSSHHGLRETEAFF,TGTGCCAGCAGCTCACACCACGGACTCCGCGAGACTGAAGCTTTCTTT
TRBV19,TRBJ2-1,.,TRBD2,CASSSGTSGSREQFF,TGTGCCAGTAGTTCGGGGACTAGCGGGTCTCGTGAGCAGTTCTTC
TRBV11-2,TRBJ2-7,.,TRBD1,CASRFPGQGAPEQYF,TGTGCCAGCAGATTTCCGGGACAGGGGGCCCCCGAGCAGTACTTC
TRBV5-6,TRBJ2-3,.,TRBD2,CASTPGGGASDTQYF,TGTGCCAGCACCCCAGGCGGGGGGGCCTCAGATACGCAGTATTTT
TRBV3-1/TRBV3-2,TRBJ2-3,.,TRBD2,CASSQDRGGMTDTQYF,TGTGCCAGCAGCCAAGATCGGGGGGGGATGACAGATACGCAGTATTTT
TRBV7-8,TRBJ2-7,.,.,CASSLGTVSYEQYF,TGTGCCAGCAGCTTAGGGACAGTCTCCTACGAGCAGTACTTC
TRBV5-4,TRBJ2-1,.,TRBD1,CAGRTGASNEQFF,TGTGCCGGACGGACAGGGGCGAGCAATGAGCAGTTCTTC
TRBV9,TRBJ1-4,.,TRBD1,CASSVGQGGEKLFF,TGTGCCAGCAGCGTGGGACAGGGTGGTGAAAAACTGTTTTTT
TRBV6-5,TRBJ2-5,.,TRBD2,CASSSGLAGERAQYF,TGTGCCAGCAGTTCCGGACTAGCGGGGGAGCGGGCCCAGTACTTC
TRBV29-1,TRBJ1-2,.,.,CSVPTPSAGYTF,TGCAGCGTACCGACACCCTCGGCGGGCTACACCTTC
TRBV23-1,TRBJ2-7,.,.,CASITGQYF,TGCGCCAGCATAACGGGGCAGTACTTC
TRBV3-1/TRBV3-2,TRBJ1-6,.,TRBD1,CASSQAQGGNSPLHF,TGTGCCAGCAGCCAAGCCCAGGGGGGCAATTCACCCCTCCACTTT
TRBV20-1,TRBJ1-5,.,.,CSASRGNQPQHF,TGCAGTGCTAGTAGGGGAAATCAGCCCCAGCATTTT
TRBV27,TRBJ1-5,.,.,CATGERRDQPQHF,TGTGCCACCGGGGAACGAAGGGATCAGCCCCAGCATTTT
TRBV27,TRBJ1-2,.,.,CASSEGDYGYTF,TGTGCCAGCAGTGAGGGGGACTATGGCTACACCTTC
TRBV30,TRBJ2-2,.,TRBD1,CAWSVVTGGTGELFF,TGTGCCTGGAGTGTGGTGACAGGGGGTACCGGGGAGCTGTTTTTT